This T cell receptor (beta chain) was obtained from a study of blood T cell repertoires in COVID-19. The assay was immunoSEQ multiplex PCR, and TCRdb's table has in-frame clones only and misses some. The sample has 88,000 or so clones, roughly four fifths seen once; the top ten hold approximately 12%. V trimming: 7 bases; J trimming: 4 bases; junction bases outside the gene matches: 7. CDR3 size: 15 residues. Germline V gene lookup returns CDR1 MNHEY and CDR2 SVGAGI. The sequence derives from an elderly man with acute or convalescent COVID-19. The chain carries TRBV6-5 and TRBJ2-1; the match to TRBD2 covers 10 bases. The source material was peripheral blood. The CDR3 region has the DNA TGTGCCAGCAAAATAAGCGGGGGGGAGTACAATGAGCAGTTCTTC. Translated, it gives CASKISGGEYNEQFF.